The 23 T cell receptor beta chains below come from one sample, sequenced in a study of T cell repertoires in cytomegalovirus infection. From the reads, TCRdb called clonotypes with MiXCR, one entry per CDR3 protein. The data contain nearly 650,000 distinct CDR3 sequences, approximately 25% of them singletons. Source material: CD8+ T cells from PBMCs. These receptor sequences come from a human donor in good health (CMV status not recorded). Some clones in this sample may be carry-over from other donors' samples.

This clonotype turned up a few times. The chain links TRBV15 to TRBJ1-6; D gene unclear. V lost 3 bases and J lost 8, with 17 bases in between. CDR1 and CDR2 (germline): LNHNV, YYDKDF (reference sequence). CDR3 length equals 16 residues. CDR3 sequence: CATSRGDPGLYSPLHF. The CDR3, as DNA: TGTGCCACCAGCAGGGGTGACCCGGGTCTTTATTCACCCCTCCACTTT.

This chain joins TRBV12-5 and TRBJ2-3, with D perhaps being TRBD1 or TRBD2 (5 bases each). The CDR3 extends over 17 amino acids. CDR1 is LGHNT, CDR2 FRNRAP, per germline. V was pared by 6 bases and J by 1 base, with 20 bases between. The CDR3 nucleotides read TGTGCTAGTGGACCTCCTCCGACTACGACAGGCACAGATACGCAGTATTTT. Protein sequence: CASGPPPTTTGTDTQYF.

The V and J genes are TRBV6-2 or TRBV6-3 and TRBJ2-7, with D uncertain. CDR3 size: 13 residues. Trimming took off 7 bases at V and 0 bases at J, with 10 bases between the two ends. CDR1 is MNHEY, CDR2 SVGEGT, per germline. CDR3 nucleotide sequence: TGTGCCAGCAAGGCTGCCGGCTCCTACGAGCAGTACGTC. Amino acids: CASKAAGSYEQYV.

This clonotype was counted only a few times. The chain carries TRBV24-1 and TRBJ2-1; D uncertain. The V gene's germline CDR1 is KGHDR and CDR2 SFDVKD. The CDR3 runs 16 residues. The V end was cut by 0 bases, the J end by 0 bases, with 8 bases between. In DNA, the CDR3 is TGTGCCACCAGTGATTTGTGGGGAAGCTCCTACAATGAGCAGTTCTTC. Its translation is CATSDLWGSSYNEQFF.

In its sample, this clonotype was seen many times. This rearrangement joins TRBV12-5 to TRBJ2-2; D uncertain. Germline assignment: CDR1 LGHNT and CDR2 FRNRAP. V lost 6 bases and J 5 bases, leaving 10 bases between the germline ends. The CDR3 runs 13 residues. The CDR3 bases are TGTGCTAGTGGCCCCACACTGACCGGGGAGCTGTTTTTT. It encodes CASGPTLTGELFF.

This clonotype has ten or more counts. For the CDR3, the DNA is TGTGCCAGCAGTCCCGGGCCCTGGGCCTACAATGAGCAGTTCTTC. This codes for CASSPGPWAYNEQFF. The J gene is TRBJ2-1, the V gene TRBV12-3 or TRBV12-4, with no clear D. This CDR3 comprises 15 residues. With 5 bases removed from V and 2 bases from J, the gap between germline ends came to 13 bases.

This clonotype was seen ten or more times. CDR3 sequence (DNA): TGTGCCAGCAGCCAACAGGGGTTCGATCAGCCCCAGCATTTT. Amino acid sequence: CASSQQGFDQPQHF. V usage is TRBV7-9 and J usage is TRBJ1-5; 7 nucleotides agree with TRBD1. Germline lookup yields CDR1 SEHNR and CDR2 FQNEAQ (reference sequence). The junction had 6 bases not matched to a gene; V was cut back by 5 bases and J by 5 bases. CDR3 length: 14 residues.

There are a few counts of this clonotype. This could be a read error, since a much larger clone is one nucleotide away. The rearrangement links TRBV9 to TRBJ2-2; D remains unclear. Per the germline V gene, CDR1 is SGDLS and CDR2 is YYNGEE. The CDR3 consists of 13 residues. Trimming cost V 0 bases and J 3 bases, with 3 bases left between them. The CDR3 loop is CASSVGDTGELFF. DNA of the CDR3: TGTGCCAGCAGCGTAGGGGACACCGGGGAGCTGTTTTTT.

The chain combines TRBV27 with TRBJ2-5; 8 nucleotides agree with TRBD2. CDR1 is MNHEY and CDR2 is SMNVEV in the germline V gene (reference sequence). The CDR3 extends over 18 amino acids. J lost 2 bases, V lost 2 bases, and 13 bases had no gene match. Written as DNA, the CDR3 is TGTGCCAGCAGTTTACACAGGCCCTTAGCGGGGACACAAGAGACCCAGTACTTC. Its translation is CASSLHRPLAGTQETQYF.

This clonotype has just a few counts. The chain has TRBV6-6 and TRBJ2-1; D may be TRBD2 (5 bases). The CDR3 has 16 residues. The germline CDR1 and CDR2 sequences are MNHNY and SVGAGI (reference sequence). V lost 6 bases and J 3 bases, leaving 18 bases between the germline ends. The CDR3 reads CASSSSRELNYNEQFF. CDR3 in DNA: TGTGCCAGCAGCAGCTCCCGGGAACTCAACTACAATGAGCAGTTCTTC.

The chain carries TRBV6-2 or TRBV6-3 and TRBJ2-7; 10 bases map to TRBD1. CDR1 is MNHEY and CDR2 is SVGEGT in the germline V gene. The V gene end was trimmed by 3 bases and the J gene end by 3 bases; junction bases not matched to a gene: 5. The CDR3 is 15 residues long. The DNA for the CDR3 is TGTGCCAGCAGTTATCGGACAGGGGGAGGCTACGAGCAGTACGTC. The encoded protein is CASSYRTGGGYEQYV.

This clonotype was counted a few times. This sequence joins TRBV4-1 and TRBJ2-1, with TRBD2 identical over 9 bases. V dropped 2 bases and J dropped 6; count of bases not matched to a gene: 11. Germline CDR1 MGHRA, CDR2 YSYEKL. This CDR3 comprises 17 residues. CDR3 loop: CASSQTARRGGTNEQFF. In DNA, the CDR3 is TGCGCCAGCAGCCAAACGGCGAGGCGGGGGGGCACCAATGAGCAGTTCTTC.

The chain links TRBV20-1 to TRBJ2-6; D is unresolved. The germline V and J ends were trimmed by 3 bases and 4 bases, with 13 bases remaining between them. Germline CDR1 and CDR2: DFQATT and SNEGSKA (reference sequence). This CDR3 is 15 amino acids long. The CDR3: CSASGFRTGANVLTF. The CDR3 nucleotides are TGCAGTGCTAGCGGGTTCAGAACCGGGGCCAACGTCCTGACTTTC.

This clonotype has only a few counts. The genes are TRBV29-1 and TRBJ2-5; D unclear. Germline CDR1 and CDR2: SQVTM and ANQGSEA. V dropped 3 bases and J dropped 5 bases, with 16 bases sitting between them. The CDR3 runs to 14 residues. The CDR3 here is CSVEVSGMWETQYF. The CDR3 DNA follows: TGCAGCGTTGAGGTGTCAGGCATGTGGGAGACCCAGTACTTC.

This clonotype was seen ten or more times. This sequence joins TRBV12-3 or TRBV12-4 and TRBJ2-7; D may match TRBD1 or TRBD2 (5 bases each). This CDR3 is built from 12 residues. Trimming pared 6 bases from V and 4 bases from J, leaving 10 bases between. In DNA, the CDR3 is TGTGCCAGCAGCGAGGGGCGGTACGAGCAGTACTTC. Encoded protein: CASSEGRYEQYF.

This clonotype was seen only a few times. The V and J genes are TRBV7-9 and TRBJ2-7; TRBD2 might be the D (7 bases). CDR1 and CDR2 (germline): SEHNR, FQNEAQ (reference sequence). There are 17 residues in the CDR3. V lost 1 base, J lost 4 bases, and 20 bases lay in between. The CDR3 here is CASSLESGGLGFYEQYF. For the CDR3, the DNA is TGTGCCAGCAGCTTAGAATCGGGGGGCTTGGGGTTTTACGAGCAGTACTTC.

There are many counts of this clonotype. The V and J genes are TRBV7-8 and TRBJ1-6; 7 bases line up with TRBD1. Germline V lookup: CDR1 SGHVS, CDR2 FQNEAQ. CDR3 length equals 14 residues. V shed 8 bases, J shed 7 bases, and the junction held 8 bases outside the gene matches. The CDR3 loop is CASWRGTVNSPLHF. CDR3 nucleotide sequence: TGTGCCAGCTGGCGAGGGACAGTCAATTCACCCCTCCACTTT.

A few counts support this clonotype. The chain combines TRBV27 with TRBJ1-1, with D possibly matching TRBD1 (5 bases). Between the trimmed V and J ends, which lost 5 bases and 4 bases, there was a span of 14 bases. CDR3 length: 14 amino acids. Germline V gene data show CDR1 as MNHEY and CDR2 as SMNVEV (reference sequence). The CDR3 spells CASSPSLGTTEAFF. The CDR3 nucleotides are TGTGCCAGCAGTCCCAGTCTAGGGACCACTGAAGCTTTCTTT.

The sample holds many counts of this clonotype. This sequence joins TRBV7-8 and TRBJ1-6; TRBD1 might be the D (6 bases). Germline V CDR1 and CDR2: SGHVS, FQNEAQ. Trimming removed 5 bases from V and 6 bases from J, with 14 bases in between. The CDR3 has 15 amino acids. The CDR3 reads CASSLPGGRNSPLHF. CDR3 nucleotide sequence: TGTGCCAGCAGCCTCCCGGGGGGCCGTAATTCACCCCTCCACTTT.

Concerning this clonotype: A much larger clone lies one base from this, so it may be a read error. Without the conserved terminal phenylalanine or tryptophan, this CDR3 likely stems from a read error. The gene calls are TRBV7-9 and TRBJ2-1; D ambiguous. Germline V lookup: CDR1 SEHNR, CDR2 FQNEAQ (reference sequence). This CDR3 contains 17 residues. V was shortened by 1 base and J by 0 bases, with 13 bases between the two germline ends. CDR3 in DNA: TGTGCCAGCAGCTTAGGTTACAGACTTTTCTCCTACAATGAGCAGTTCTGC. Translation: CASSLGYRLFSYNEQFC.

This clonotype turned up a few times. This chain connects TRBV6-6 to TRBJ1-4; D is perhaps TRBD1 (5 bases). This CDR3 region has 13 residues. CDR1 is MNHNY, CDR2 SVGAGI, per germline (reference sequence). V was shortened by 8 bases and J by 12 bases, with 19 bases between the two germline ends. The CDR3 coding sequence is TGTGCCAGCTCATGGCAGTCGGGGGAGGAACTGTTTTTT. It yields the protein CASSWQSGEELFF.

This clonotype was recorded many times. V gene TRBV28 combines with J gene TRBJ2-7; no definite D call. Germline values: CDR1 MDHEN, CDR2 SYDVKM. V was cut by 1 base and J by 5 bases, with 9 bases left in between. The CDR3 loop spans 13 amino acids. As DNA, the CDR3 is TGTGCCAGCAGTTTATCCTGGTTCGACGAGCAGTACGTC. Residues: CASSLSWFDEQYV.

V and J are TRBV28 and TRBJ2-3, with a tentative D call TRBD2 (5 bases). V was clipped by 3 bases and J by 8 bases, with 9 bases between them. This CDR3 spans 12 amino acids. Looked up from germline, CDR1 is MDHEN and CDR2 is SYDVKM. CDR3 protein: CASSFREGTQYF. CDR3 nucleotide sequence: TGTGCCAGCAGTTTCCGGGAAGGTACGCAGTATTTT.